A single sample gave rise to the 30 T cell receptor beta chains below, sequenced in a study of T cell repertoires in cytomegalovirus infection. TCRdb called the reads again in MiXCR, with one record for every CDR3 protein. The profile shows a few hundred thousand distinct CDR3 sequences, about 40% of them singletons. For these receptors, no antigen is known. The sequencing here drew on cultured PBMCs, taken from culture after CMV antigen stimulation. The receptors were gathered from a human donor in good health (CMV status not recorded). Some clones in this sample may be carry-over from other donors' samples.

The rearrangement uses TRBV6-2 or TRBV6-3 and TRBJ2-1, with D tentatively TRBD1 or TRBD2 (5 bases each). Per the germline V gene, CDR1 is MNHEY and CDR2 is SVGEGT. Between the trimmed V and J ends, which lost 0 bases and 6 bases, there was a span of 21 bases. This CDR3 region has 18 residues. The CDR3 reads CASSYSAVPGPAGNEQFF. The CDR3 coding sequence is TGTGCCAGCAGTTACTCGGCTGTCCCGGGACCAGCCGGCAATGAGCAGTTCTTC.

A few counts support this clonotype. The chain combines TRBV7-2 with TRBJ2-1, with D maybe TRBD2 (6 bases). V lost 1 base, J lost 3 bases, and 13 bases lay in between. The CDR3 loop spans 16 amino acids. Germline CDR1 is SGHTA and CDR2 is FQGNSA. In DNA, the CDR3 is TGTGCCAGCAGCTTAGTCTCTAGCGCCGACTACAATGAGCAGTTCTTC. It yields the protein CASSLVSSADYNEQFF.

The chain links TRBV15 to TRBJ2-7; 8 bases align to TRBD1. Germline V gene data show CDR1 as LNHNV and CDR2 as YYDKDF (reference sequence). With 5 bases clipped from V and 3 bases from J, the junction kept 6 bases outside the gene matches. This CDR3 region has 14 residues. CDR3 region: CATSAGTGRYEQYF. In nucleotides, the CDR3 is TGTGCCACCAGCGCCGGGACAGGACGCTACGAGCAGTACTTC.

The chain combines TRBV7-9 with TRBJ2-7; D remains unclear. The CDR3 totals 14 residues. V lost 5 bases and J lost 2, with 13 bases in between. Per germline, CDR1 SEHNR and CDR2 FQNEAQ (reference sequence). CDR3 nucleotides: TGTGCCAGCAGCAATCCCAGCCTAGCCTACGAGCAGTACTTC. Protein sequence: CASSNPSLAYEQYF.

The rearrangement uses TRBV10-3 and TRBJ1-1, with unresolved D. The V gene's germline CDR1 is ENHRY and CDR2 SYGVKD. V lost 0 bases and J lost 8, with 16 bases in between. CDR3 length: 15 amino acids. This chain's CDR3 is CAISESGVKGQEAFF. CDR3 nucleotides: TGTGCCATCAGTGAGTCGGGAGTCAAGGGCCAGGAAGCTTTCTTT.

This clonotype was observed at least ten times. In DNA form, the CDR3 reads TGTGCCAGCAGGCCCAGGGGCGCTGCAACTAATGAAAAACTGTTTTTT. It encodes CASRPRGAATNEKLFF. The rearrangement joins TRBV7-2 to TRBJ1-4; D might be TRBD1 (6 bases). V lost 6 bases and J 0 bases, leaving 14 bases between the germline ends. The CDR3 extends over 16 amino acids. CDR1 and CDR2 (germline): SGHTA, FQGNSA.

There are a few counts of this clonotype. This chain connects TRBV6-1 to TRBJ2-1; D possibly uses TRBD1 or TRBD2 (6 bases each). Germline-derived CDR1 and CDR2 are MNHNS and SASEGT. The CDR3 loop spans 15 amino acids. Trimming shortened V by 7 bases and J by 0 bases, and 13 bases separated the two germline ends. The CDR3 is CASIAGHSSYNEQFF. The CDR3 DNA follows: TGTGCCAGCATTGCGGGACACAGCTCCTACAATGAGCAGTTCTTC.

The chain employs TRBV9 and TRBJ2-1; 8 nucleotides agree with TRBD2. The CDR3 length is 15 residues. Germline V lookup: CDR1 SGDLS, CDR2 YYNGEE. Losses at the gene ends were 7 bases for V and 7 bases for J; bases not matched to a gene: 13. Written as DNA, the CDR3 is TGTGCCAGCGGACTACCGGGACTAGGACCTAATGAGCAGTTCTTC. This translates into CASGLPGLGPNEQFF.

This clonotype appeared many times. The chain has TRBV7-2 and TRBJ2-7; TRBD1 agrees at 8 bases. Losses at the gene ends were 1 base for V and 7 bases for J; bases not matched to a gene: 3. CDR1 SGHTA and CDR2 FQGNSA come from the germline V gene. The CDR3 length is 13 residues. CDR3 in amino acids: CASSLEQGGEQYF. The CDR3 DNA is TGTGCCAGCAGCTTAGAACAGGGGGGAGAGCAGTACTTC.

This clonotype turned up a few times. V and J are TRBV7-2 and TRBJ2-5; TRBD1 is a possible D gene (6 bases). Germline V gene lookup returns CDR1 SGHTA and CDR2 FQGNSA. CDR3 length equals 15 residues. Trimming took 2 bases from V and 1 from J, leaving 11 bases between them. The CDR3 sequence is CASSLSGQLQETQYF. The CDR3 DNA follows: TGTGCCAGCAGCTTATCCGGACAGCTCCAAGAGACCCAGTACTTC.

The J gene is TRBJ2-3, the V gene TRBV6-2 or TRBV6-3, with D uncertain. Germline values: CDR1 MNHEY, CDR2 SVGEGT. V lost 5 bases and J lost 2, with 8 bases in between. This CDR3 is 13 amino acids long. CDR3 coding DNA: TGTGCCAGCAGTCTACTATTCACAGATACGCAGTATTTT. Its translation is CASSLLFTDTQYF.

The genes are TRBV18 and TRBJ2-7; 8 nucleotides line up with TRBD2. V dropped 6 bases and J dropped 2; count of bases not matched to a gene: 3. The CDR3 contains 13 residues. CDR1 is KGHSH and CDR2 is LQKENI in the germline V gene. CDR3 sequence: CASSQRGPYEQYF. The DNA of the CDR3 is TGTGCCAGCTCCCAGCGGGGGCCCTACGAGCAGTACTTC.

The V gene is TRBV7-2, the J gene TRBJ1-5; 8 bases line up with TRBD1. The CDR3 is made up of 14 amino acids. After removal of 4 bases from V and 6 bases from J, the junction contained 5 bases not matched to a gene. Germline-derived CDR1 and CDR2 are SGHTA and FQGNSA. CDR3 sequence (DNA): TGTGCCAGCAGCTCTGGACAGGGACGTCAGCCCCAGCATTTT. It specifies CASSSGQGRQPQHF.

CDR3 in amino acids: CASSFGTSVNEQFF. CDR3 bases: TGTGCCAGCAGCTTTGGGACTAGCGTAAATGAGCAGTTCTTC. The chain carries TRBV7-8 and TRBJ2-1; 10 nucleotides match TRBD2. The J segment lost 7 bases and the V segment lost 3 bases, leaving 3 bases of the junction unmatched. Looked up from germline, CDR1 is SGHVS and CDR2 is FQNEAQ. The CDR3 runs 14 residues. The full variable domain, in which reference TRBV7-8 and TRBJ2-1 provide the parts outside the CDR3, is GAGVSQSPRYKVAKRGQDVALRCDPISGHVSLFWYQQALGQGPEFLTYFQNEAQLDKSGLPSDRFFAERPEGSVSTLKIQRTQQEDSAVYLCASSFGTSVNEQFFGPGTRLTVL.

In its sample, this clonotype was seen many times. V usage is TRBV7-2 and J usage is TRBJ2-4; the match to TRBD2 covers 8 bases. The CDR3 contains 16 residues. V shed 5 bases, J shed 1 base, and the junction held 7 bases outside the gene matches. Per germline, CDR1 SGHTA and CDR2 FQGNSA. The CDR3 DNA reads as TGTGCCAGCAGCGGAGCGGGGGCCATGGCCAAAAACATTCAGTACTTC. This gives the protein CASSGAGAMAKNIQYF.

This clonotype was picked up a small number of times. V and J are TRBV14 and TRBJ2-7; maybe TRBD1 (5 bases). The V gene's germline CDR1 is SGHDN and CDR2 FVKESK. With 1 base removed from V and 4 bases from J, the gap between germline ends came to 23 bases. The length of the CDR3 is 18 residues. CDR3 nucleotide sequence: TGTGCCAGCAGCCAAGTAAGGGGCAGGGAACAGTTTGCATACGAGCAGTACTTC. Amino acids: CASSQVRGREQFAYEQYF.

The chain employs TRBV6-2 or TRBV6-3 and TRBJ2-2; a weak D match, TRBD2 (6 bases). With 5 bases removed from V and 1 base from J, the gap between germline ends came to 14 bases. CDR3 length: 16 residues. CDR1 is MNHEY, CDR2 SVGEGT, per germline. The CDR3 spells CASSPLGAGNTGELFF. The CDR3 nucleotides read TGTGCCAGCAGTCCCCTAGGAGCGGGGAACACCGGGGAGCTGTTTTTT.

The chain uses TRBV10-3 and TRBJ2-7; possibly TRBD1 or TRBD2 for D (6 bases each). The CDR3 contains 13 residues. Germline assignment: CDR1 ENHRY and CDR2 SYGVKD. V was shortened by 8 bases and J by 5 bases, with 16 bases between the two germline ends. As DNA, the CDR3 is TGTGCCATCCGCCGCGGGACAAATAACGAGCAGTACTTC. Translation gives CAIRRGTNNEQYF.

This clonotype was counted a single time. V gene TRBV24-1 combines with J gene TRBJ2-5; D unclear. The CDR3 totals 12 residues. CDR1 is KGHDR, CDR2 SFDVKD, per germline. Between the trimmed V and J ends, which lost 4 bases and 2 bases, there was a span of 4 bases. CDR3 loop: CATSEGQETQYF. The CDR3 nucleotides are TGTGCCACCAGTGAGGGGCAAGAGACCCAGTACTTC.

This clonotype showed up just a few times. The chain recombines TRBV5-4 with TRBJ1-1; a weak D match, TRBD1 (6 bases). Germline CDR1 and CDR2: SGHNT and YYREEE (reference sequence). V was shortened by 0 bases and J by 5 bases, with 14 bases between the two germline ends. This CDR3 spans 15 amino acids. The CDR3 DNA sequence: TGTGCCAGCAGCTTGGGGTTCGTCAGGGGTACTGAAGCTTTCTTT. It encodes CASSLGFVRGTEAFF.

V gene TRBV4-2 combines with J gene TRBJ2-7; 8 nucleotides align to TRBD2. The germline CDR1 and CDR2 sequences are LGHNA and YNFKEQ. Trimming removed 0 bases from V and 4 bases from J; junction bases left unmatched: 11. CDR3 length: 17 amino acids. The CDR3 reads CASSQDQQGGGIYEQYF. DNA for the CDR3: TGTGCCAGCAGCCAAGACCAGCAGGGCGGGGGGATTTACGAGCAGTACTTC.

The genes are TRBV4-1 and TRBJ2-1; no clear D. There are 16 residues in the CDR3. Germline V lookup: CDR1 MGHRA, CDR2 YSYEKL. The germline V and J ends were trimmed by 5 bases and 4 bases, with 18 bases remaining between them. CDR3 DNA sequence: TGCGCCAGCAGCACTCCTCACTTTACCCGTTACAATGAGCAGTTCTTC. It encodes CASSTPHFTRYNEQFF.

The chain carries TRBV4-1 and TRBJ2-1; unclear D gene. The V end lost 4 bases, the J end lost 3 bases, and 10 bases lay between the germline ends. CDR1 and CDR2 (germline): MGHRA, YSYEKL. The CDR3 extends over 14 amino acids. CDR3 nucleotides: TGCGCCAGCAGCCCCTTGTCCTTCTACAATGAGCAGTTCTTC. Translating it yields CASSPLSFYNEQFF.

The chain combines TRBV6-2 or TRBV6-3 with TRBJ2-1; no clear D. Trimming removed 2 bases from V and 1 base from J, with 6 bases in between. The CDR3 runs 14 residues. Germline CDR1 is MNHEY and CDR2 is SVGEGT. CDR3 bases: TGTGCCAGCAGTTACGCGAAATCCTACAATGAGCAGTTCTTC. As protein: CASSYAKSYNEQFF.

This clonotype was counted a few times. The V call is TRBV7-2, the J call TRBJ2-7, with D unresolved. The V gene lost 1 base and the J gene lost 7 bases, with 11 bases spanning the gap. Looked up from germline, CDR1 is SGHTA and CDR2 is FQGNSA. The CDR3 is 13 amino acids. The CDR3 DNA sequence: TGTGCCAGCAGCTTAGGTTACAGCCCGGAGCAGTACTTC. Protein product: CASSLGYSPEQYF.

As concerns this clonotype: This CDR3 is missing its conserved last phenylalanine or tryptophan, likely due to a read error. The V and J genes are TRBV7-2 and TRBJ2-3, with 9 bases aligning to TRBD2. The germline gives CDR1 SGHTA, CDR2 FQGNSA. The trim removed 8 bases at V and 5 bases at J, leaving 11 bases unmatched. This CDR3 region has 15 residues. CDR3 DNA sequence: TGTGCCAGCTGGTGGGATAGCGGGAGTCTAGATACGCAGTATCTT. Residues: CASWWDSGSLDTQYL.

The V call is TRBV15, the J call TRBJ1-5; 9 bases are a match to TRBD1. The CDR3 runs 14 residues. The V segment lost 4 bases and the J segment 6 bases; nucleotides outside the gene matches: 4. Germline-derived CDR1 and CDR2 are LNHNV and YYDKDF (reference sequence). The DNA for the CDR3 is TGTGCCACCAGCACCTTGACAGGGGGTCAGCCCCAGCATTTT. Amino acids: CATSTLTGGQPQHF.

This clonotype was recorded at least ten times. The chain recombines TRBV7-2 with TRBJ2-1, with a possible D match to TRBD2 (6 bases). The CDR3 sequence is 20 residues long. Germline lookup yields CDR1 SGHTA and CDR2 FQGNSA. V lost 4 bases, J lost 0 bases, and 25 bases lay in between. The DNA of the CDR3 is TGTGCCAGCAGCTCCCCCATCAAACGCGGGATTACCAGCTCCTACAATGAGCAGTTCTTC. It is translated as CASSSPIKRGITSSYNEQFF.

This chain joins TRBV27 and TRBJ2-7; TRBD1 agrees at 9 bases. Germline V CDR1 and CDR2: MNHEY, SMNVEV (reference sequence). J was trimmed by 5 bases and V by 5 bases; bases with no gene match: 16. The CDR3 consists of 17 residues. This chain's CDR3 is CASSPDRGDRAYHEQYF. The CDR3 nucleotides read TGTGCCAGCAGTCCTGACCGGGGGGACAGGGCATACCACGAGCAGTACTTC.

This clonotype was seen a few times. This chain uses TRBV7-2 with TRBJ1-5; possible D gene TRBD1, 5 bases. This CDR3 has 13 amino acids. Trimming pared 6 bases from V and 5 bases from J, leaving 11 bases between. The germline gives CDR1 SGHTA, CDR2 FQGNSA. This CDR3 is CASSLAGYQPQHF. DNA of the CDR3: TGTGCCAGCAGTTTGGCAGGGTATCAGCCCCAGCATTTT. Full variable domain (missing parts from reference TRBV7-2 and TRBJ1-5): GAGVSQSPSNKVTEKGKDVELRCDPISGHTALYWYRQSLGQGLEFLIYFQGNSAPDKSGLPSDRFSAERTGGSVSTLTIQRTQQEDSAVYLCASSLAGYQPQHFGDGTRLSIL.